These 24 T cell receptor beta chains came from one sample sequenced in a study of blood T cells in healthy people across ages (dated by TCRdb to between 2015 and 2017). Receptor amplification or capture employed 5' RACE. Sequencer: Illumina HiSeq 2500. A second PCR of roughly 7 to 11 cycles was performed with a sample-barcoded 5' primer and a J-beta primer mix. TCRdb reprocessed the public reads (quality trimming at Q25 with fastp, clone calling with MiXCR) and kept in-frame beta chains. Rows are unified per CDR3 protein, each entry keeping the most common DNA and genes. Here the sample has more than 600,000 distinct CDR3 sequences; just under 25% occur a single time. The top ten clones comprise 9.4% of the sample. This sample also belongs to another study, concerning T cells of mothers and their children.

The specimen sequenced was blood. These receptors came from a boy aged 10-17 years in good health.

This clonotype was seen only a few times. The chain links TRBV28 to TRBJ2-5, with a tentative D call TRBD2 (5 bases). V lost 7 bases, J lost 5 bases, and 17 bases lay in between. The CDR3 has 14 residues. Germline assignment: CDR1 MDHEN and CDR2 SYDVKM. The CDR3 nucleotides are TGTGCCAGCACCACTAGGACTTCCGCCGAGACCCAGTACTTC. Translation gives CASTTRTSAETQYF.

This clonotype was counted only a few times. The chain has TRBV15 and TRBJ2-1; possibly TRBD1 for D (6 bases). Germline V gene sequence: CDR1 LNHNV, CDR2 YYDKDF (reference sequence). There are 13 residues in the CDR3. With 0 bases removed from V and 8 bases from J, the gap between germline ends came to 8 bases. CDR3 sequence: CATSRDPGDEQFF. The CDR3 DNA follows: TGTGCCACCAGCAGAGACCCAGGGGATGAGCAGTTCTTC.

In its sample, this clonotype was seen a few times. The chain employs TRBV12-3 or TRBV12-4 and TRBJ2-5; TRBD2 aligns across 9 bases. The CDR3 has 16 residues. V shed 3 bases and J 2 bases; nucleotides not matched to a gene: 7. The CDR3 DNA reads as TGTGCCAGCAGTTTTCGGCTAGCGGGACTTCAAGAGACCCAGTACTTC. It translates to CASSFRLAGLQETQYF.

This clonotype was counted a few times. The chain links TRBV29-1 to TRBJ1-2, with D hard to call. V dropped 4 bases and J dropped 9 bases, with 9 bases sitting between them. Germline CDR1 and CDR2: SQVTM and ANQGSEA. The CDR3 runs to 10 residues. The CDR3 DNA reads as TGCAGCGTTGGACTGGAGAGCTACACCTTC. Its translation is CSVGLESYTF.

The chain combines TRBV2 with TRBJ2-5; 7 positions match TRBD2. Germline V gene sequence: CDR1 SNHLY, CDR2 FYNNEI. J lost 2 bases, V lost 5 bases, and 11 bases had no gene match. The CDR3 runs to 16 residues. The CDR3: CASSRWGAGLQETQYF. For the CDR3, the DNA is TGTGCCAGCAGTCGATGGGGAGCGGGGCTTCAAGAGACCCAGTACTTC.

This clonotype turned up a few times. V is TRBV4-3 and J is TRBJ2-1; TRBD2 matches at 7 bases. Germline CDR1 and CDR2: LGHNA and YSLEER. This CDR3 comprises 16 residues. J lost 3 bases, V lost 0 bases, and 5 bases had no gene match. In DNA, the CDR3 is TGCGCCAGCAGCCAAGACGGAGCGGGGAGCTACAATGAGCAGTTCTTC. Amino acids: CASSQDGAGSYNEQFF.

This chain links TRBV20-1 with TRBJ1-2; D may be TRBD1 (5 bases). CDR1 and CDR2 (germline): DFQATT, SNEGSKA (reference sequence). The V end lost 4 bases, the J end lost 0 bases, and 18 bases lay between the germline ends. CDR3 length equals 16 residues. CDR3 in DNA: TGCAGTGCTATAGGGGAAGATGGGAAGGCTAACTATGGCTACACCTTC. Translation gives CSAIGEDGKANYGYTF.

This chain joins TRBV7-9 and TRBJ2-3; no clear D gene. Deletions cut 6 bases from V and 1 base from J, with 14 bases between. The CDR3 has 15 amino acids. Germline values: CDR1 SEHNR, CDR2 FQNEAQ (reference sequence). The CDR3 spells CASREFVSGTDTQYF. In DNA, the CDR3 is TGTGCCAGCAGAGAATTCGTCTCGGGCACAGATACGCAGTATTTT.

The genes are TRBV4-3 and TRBJ2-1; the D is unclear. V lost 0 bases and J lost 6, with 12 bases in between. The CDR3 sequence is 15 residues long. CDR1 is LGHNA, CDR2 YSLEER, per germline. Here the CDR3 DNA reads TGCGCCAGCAGCCAAGATCCCGAAGGATTCAATGAGCAGTTCTTC. Its protein is CASSQDPEGFNEQFF.

The CDR3 DNA follows: TGCAGCGTTAAACCGGGACAGGGAAGTGAAAAACTGTTTTTT. Translating it yields CSVKPGQGSEKLFF. The rearrangement joins TRBV29-1 to TRBJ1-4, with TRBD1 identical over 9 bases. The ends lost 5 bases at V and 7 bases at J; junction bases unmatched: 8. The CDR3 consists of 14 residues. CDR1 SQVTM and CDR2 ANQGSEA come from the germline V gene. Full variable domain (missing parts from reference TRBV29-1 and TRBJ1-4): SAVISQKPSRDICQRGTSLTIQCQVDSQVTMMFWYRQQPGQSLTLIATANQGSEATYESGFVIDKFPISRPNLTFSTLTVSNMSPEDSSIYLCSVKPGQGSEKLFFGSGTQLSVL.

The rearrangement links TRBV11-2 to TRBJ2-5; D remains ambiguous. The DNA end favors TRBJ2-7, so the J call may be wrong. CDR3 length equals 12 residues. Germline V gene sequence: CDR1 SGHAT, CDR2 FQNNGV. This CDR3 reads CASSPRPVEQYF. CDR3 coding DNA: TGTGCCAGCAGCCCCCGTCCCGTCGAGCAGTACTTC.

V gene TRBV6-1 combines with J gene TRBJ1-1; D unresolved. Trimming shortened V by 7 bases and J by 5 bases, and 8 bases separated the two germline ends. Germline V gene sequence: CDR1 MNHNS, CDR2 SASEGT. CDR3 length: 11 residues. The DNA of the CDR3 is TGTGCCAGCATGGAGGTAACTGAAGCTTTCTTT. Its translation: CASMEVTEAFF.

The rearrangement uses TRBV5-1 and TRBJ2-3; tentative D call: TRBD2 (5 bases). V lost 4 bases and J 0 bases, leaving 15 bases between the germline ends. Germline CDR1 is SGHRS and CDR2 is YFSETQ. CDR3 length: 16 amino acids. CDR3 residues: CASSVAGLASTDTQYF. CDR3 sequence (DNA): TGCGCCAGCAGCGTTGCGGGCCTTGCTAGCACAGATACGCAGTATTTT.

The chain joins TRBV19 to TRBJ2-4, with D possibly being TRBD1 (6 bases). V dropped 3 bases and J dropped 3 bases, with 12 bases sitting between them. CDR3 length: 15 residues. The V gene's germline CDR1 is LNHDA and CDR2 SQIVND (reference sequence). The CDR3 DNA reads TGTGCCAGTAGTATCACAGGGCAGGGCAAAAACATTCAGTACTTC. Translated: CASSITGQGKNIQYF.

The sample holds a few counts of this clonotype. One junction end disagrees with the germline gene, perhaps due to a read error. The chain joins TRBV4-1 to TRBJ2-7, with 7 bases identical to TRBD2. This CDR3 is 14 amino acids long. CDR1 and CDR2 from the germline V gene are MGHRA and YSYEKL. CDR3 protein: CACSQKTSSYEQYF. The CDR3 DNA reads TGCGCCTGCAGCCAAAAGACTAGCAGCTACGAGCAGTACTTC.

The rearrangement uses TRBV7-2 and TRBJ2-4; 11 bases are shared with TRBD2. J lost 12 bases, V lost 1 base, and 5 bases had no gene match. From germline, CDR1 is SGHTA and CDR2 FQGNSA. The CDR3 runs to 14 residues. CDR3 region: CASSLEFTSGGQYF. CDR3 DNA sequence: TGTGCCAGCAGCTTAGAGTTTACTAGCGGGGGTCAGTACTTC.

V is TRBV18 and J is TRBJ2-6, with D perhaps matching TRBD2 (5 bases). The length of the CDR3 is 17 residues. Germline V CDR1 and CDR2: KGHSH, LQKENI. V lost 6 bases and J lost 0, with 15 bases in between. CDR3 DNA sequence: TGTGCCAGCTCGGCGGACTTACTGATCTCTGGGGCCAACGTCCTGACTTTC. This gives the protein CASSADLLISGANVLTF.

V gene TRBV4-2 combines with J gene TRBJ2-7, with D unclear. The CDR3 covers 16 residues. With 4 bases removed from V and 5 bases from J, the gap between germline ends came to 21 bases. Germline V gene lookup returns CDR1 LGHNA and CDR2 YNFKEQ. This CDR3 is CASSLSMVFVLDEQYF. In DNA form, the CDR3 reads TGTGCCAGCAGCCTATCGATGGTATTCGTCTTAGACGAGCAGTACTTC.

This clonotype was seen a few times. V gene TRBV2 combines with J gene TRBJ2-1; D is undetermined. This CDR3 contains 10 residues. Germline lookup yields CDR1 SNHLY and CDR2 FYNNEI. The V gene lost 4 bases and the J gene lost 12 bases, with 7 bases spanning the gap. The CDR3 here is CASSASRQFF. The CDR3 coding sequence is TGTGCCAGCAGTGCCAGTAGGCAGTTCTTC.

About this clonotype itself: The conserved phenylalanine or tryptophan normally closing the CDR3 is absent here, so this likely arose from a read error. The DNA is omitted, as the CDR3 cannot be located on it reliably, and the CDR3 follows TCRdb's listing. This chain links TRBV7-2 with TRBJ2-7; the D call in the table, TRBD2, was not verified against the DNA. Inclusive of both ends, the CDR3 amounts to 10 amino acids. CDR1 and CDR2 from the germline V gene are SGHTA and FQGNSA. CDR3 residues: CASSLYPGTS.

There are a few counts of this clonotype. This chain joins TRBV12-3 or TRBV12-4 and TRBJ2-5; TRBD1 aligns across 7 bases. The J call may not be correct, given that the DNA end is closer to TRBJ2-7. This CDR3 is 14 amino acids long. The CDR3 loop is CASSRGTEFYEQYF. The CDR3 nucleotides read TGTGCCAGCAGTCGTGGGACAGAATTTTACGAGCAGTACTTC.

This clonotype was seen once. J is TRBJ2-3 and V is TRBV4-1; 11 nucleotides align to TRBD2. V lost 0 bases to trimming and J lost 6 bases; unmatched junction nucleotides: 11. The CDR3 extends over 18 amino acids. CDR1 and CDR2 from the germline V gene are MGHRA and YSYEKL. CDR3 coding DNA: TGCGCCAGCAGCCAAGATTGGGCTAGCGGGGGGCCCCGTGATACGCAGTATTTT. This encodes CASSQDWASGGPRDTQYF.

V gene TRBV9 combines with J gene TRBJ2-1, with D possibly TRBD2 on 6 matching bases. V was clipped by 5 bases and J by 2 bases, with 14 bases between them. The CDR3 is made up of 15 amino acids. Germline CDR1 reads SGDLS; CDR2 reads YYNGEE. This CDR3 is CASSLRDFPYNEQFF. CDR3 DNA: TGTGCCAGCAGTCTTAGGGACTTTCCCTACAATGAGCAGTTCTTC.

V and J are TRBV10-2 and TRBJ2-1, with TRBD2 identical over 10 bases. CDR1 WSHSY and CDR2 SAAADI come from the germline V gene. Trimming cost V 6 bases and J 8 bases; bases outside gene matches: 4. CDR3 length: 13 amino acids. The CDR3, as DNA: TGCGCCAGCAGAGCGGGAGGGCCATATGAGCAGTTCTTC. The encoded protein is CASRAGGPYEQFF.